This T cell receptor beta chain stems from a study of cytomegalovirus exposure and HLA in healthy donors. Study information: HLA-typed donors were the source of tens of millions of unique TCRs held in an early data release.

The sample holds a few counts of this clone. This PCR relied on a set of 60 Vbeta primers and 13 Jbeta primers. The table came from immunoSEQ multiplex PCR; TCRdb's copy has only in-frame clones and leaves some out. This table holds 99,000 or so clones, around 9.1% found once. The TCR was taken from a middle-aged man in good health and CMV-seropositive. The sequencing input was PBMCs.

The CDR3 sequence: CASSLSASSSRGAFF. CDR3 coding DNA: TGTGCCAGCAGCTTGTCAGCGTCAAGTTCTCGGGGGGCTTTCTTT. The genes are TRBV5-8 and TRBJ1-1; perhaps TRBD1 as D (5 bases). The CDR3 covers 15 residues. The germline V gene has CDR1 SGHTS and CDR2 YDEGEE. V gave up 1 base and J gave up 11 bases, with 21 bases separating them.